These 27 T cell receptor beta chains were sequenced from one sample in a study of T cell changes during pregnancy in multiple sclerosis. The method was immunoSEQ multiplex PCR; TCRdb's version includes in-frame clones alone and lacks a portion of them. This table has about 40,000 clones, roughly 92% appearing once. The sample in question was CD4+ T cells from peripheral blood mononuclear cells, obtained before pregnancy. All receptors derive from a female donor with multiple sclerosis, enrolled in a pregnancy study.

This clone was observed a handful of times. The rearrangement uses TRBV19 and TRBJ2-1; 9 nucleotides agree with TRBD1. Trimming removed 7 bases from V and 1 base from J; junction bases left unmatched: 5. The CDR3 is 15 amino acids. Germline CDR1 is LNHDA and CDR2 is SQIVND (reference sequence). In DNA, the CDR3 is TGTGCCAGTAACTCTGGGACAGGGTCCTACAATGAGCAGTTCTTC. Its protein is CASNSGTGSYNEQFF.

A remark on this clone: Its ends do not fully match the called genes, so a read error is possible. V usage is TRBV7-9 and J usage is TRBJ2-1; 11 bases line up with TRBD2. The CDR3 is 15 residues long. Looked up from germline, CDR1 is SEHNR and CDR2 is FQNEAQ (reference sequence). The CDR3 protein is CASSFSGRAYYEQFF. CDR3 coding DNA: TGTGCCAGCAGCTTTAGCGGGAGGGCCTACTATGAGCAGTTCTTC.

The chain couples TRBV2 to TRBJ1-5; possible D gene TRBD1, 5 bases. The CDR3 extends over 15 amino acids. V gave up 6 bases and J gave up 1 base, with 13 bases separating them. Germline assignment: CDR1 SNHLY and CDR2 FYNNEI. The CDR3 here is CASSAYGGSNQPQHF. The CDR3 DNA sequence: TGTGCCAGCAGCGCATACGGGGGAAGCAATCAGCCCCAGCATTTT.

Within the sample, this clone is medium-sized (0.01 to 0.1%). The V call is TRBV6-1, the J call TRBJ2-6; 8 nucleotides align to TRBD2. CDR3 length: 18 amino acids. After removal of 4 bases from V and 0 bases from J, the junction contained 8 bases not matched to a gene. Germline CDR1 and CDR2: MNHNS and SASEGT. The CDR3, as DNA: TGTGCCAGCAGTGCTCTAGCGGGCGGGTACTCTGGGGCCAACGTCCTGACTTTC. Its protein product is CASSALAGGYSGANVLTF.

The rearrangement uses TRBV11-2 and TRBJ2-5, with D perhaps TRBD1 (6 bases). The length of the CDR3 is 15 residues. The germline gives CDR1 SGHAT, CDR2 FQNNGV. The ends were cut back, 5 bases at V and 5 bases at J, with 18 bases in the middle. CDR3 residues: CASSRLQGRGETQYF. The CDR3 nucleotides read TGTGCCAGCAGCAGACTACAGGGAAGAGGGGAGACCCAGTACTTC. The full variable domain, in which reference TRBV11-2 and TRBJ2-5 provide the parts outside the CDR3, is EAGVAQSPRYKIIEKRQSVAFWCNPISGHATLYWYQQILGQGPKLLIQFQNNGVVDDSQLPKDRFSAERLKGVDSTLKIQPAKLEDSAVYLCASSRLQGRGETQYFGPGTRLLVL.

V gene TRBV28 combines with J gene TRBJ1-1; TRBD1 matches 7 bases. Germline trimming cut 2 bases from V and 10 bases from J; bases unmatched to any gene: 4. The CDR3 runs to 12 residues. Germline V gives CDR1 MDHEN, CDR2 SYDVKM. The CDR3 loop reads CASSLNRGRAFF. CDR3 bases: TGTGCCAGCAGTTTAAATAGGGGGCGAGCTTTCTTT.

The CDR3 sequence: CSVGQGGGEQYF. In nucleotides, the CDR3 is TGCAGCGTGGGACAGGGGGGAGGCGAGCAGTACTTC. This chain connects TRBV29-1 to TRBJ2-7, with TRBD1 matching over 11 bases. The germline CDR1 and CDR2 sequences are SQVTM and ANQGSEA. The J segment lost 6 bases and the V segment lost 6 bases, leaving 4 bases of the junction unmatched. This CDR3 is built from 12 residues.

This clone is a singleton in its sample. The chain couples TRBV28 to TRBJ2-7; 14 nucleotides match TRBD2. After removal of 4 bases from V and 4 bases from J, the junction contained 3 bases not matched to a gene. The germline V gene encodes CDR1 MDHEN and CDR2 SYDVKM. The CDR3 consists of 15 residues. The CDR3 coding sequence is TGTGCCAGCAGTTCTGGACTAGCGGGAGGATACGAGCAGTACTTC. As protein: CASSSGLAGGYEQYF.

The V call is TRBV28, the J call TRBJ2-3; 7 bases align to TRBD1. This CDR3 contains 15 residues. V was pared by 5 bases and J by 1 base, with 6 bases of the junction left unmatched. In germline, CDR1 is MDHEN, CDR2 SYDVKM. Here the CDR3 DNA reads TGTGCCAGCAGTCGCCGGGACAGACGCACAGATACGCAGTATTTT. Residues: CASSRRDRRTDTQYF. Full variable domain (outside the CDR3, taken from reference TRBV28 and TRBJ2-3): DVKVTQSSRYLVKRTGEKVFLECVQDMDHENMFWYRQDPGLGLRLIYFSYDVKMKEKGDIPEGYSVSREKKERFSLILESASTNQTSMYLCASSRRDRRTDTQYFGPGTRLTVL.

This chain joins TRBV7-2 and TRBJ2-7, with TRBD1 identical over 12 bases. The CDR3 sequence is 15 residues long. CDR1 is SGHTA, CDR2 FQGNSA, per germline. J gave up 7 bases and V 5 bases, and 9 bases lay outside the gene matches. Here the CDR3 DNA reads TGTGCCAGCAGCCAGGGACAGGGGGCGCCGGGAGAGCAGTACTTC. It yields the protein CASSQGQGAPGEQYF.

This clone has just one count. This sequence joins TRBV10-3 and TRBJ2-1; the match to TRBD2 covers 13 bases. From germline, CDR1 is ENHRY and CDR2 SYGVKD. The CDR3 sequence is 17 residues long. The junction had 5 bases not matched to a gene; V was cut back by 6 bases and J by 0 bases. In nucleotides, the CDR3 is TGTGCCATCAGGACTAGCGGGAGGCGCAGCTCCTACAATGAGCAGTTCTTC. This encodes CAIRTSGRRSSYNEQFF.

CDR3 loop: CASSTTGGPYSNQPQHF. In nucleotides, the CDR3 is TGTGCCAGTAGTACTACAGGGGGCCCTTATAGCAATCAGCCCCAGCATTTT. This rearrangement joins TRBV19 to TRBJ1-5; 9 bases map to TRBD1. The germline gives CDR1 LNHDA, CDR2 SQIVND (reference sequence). The CDR3 spans 17 residues. With 4 bases clipped from V and 0 bases from J, the junction kept 7 bases outside the gene matches.

CDR3 DNA sequence: TGTGCCAGCAGCCAAAATCCGGGACAGGGGGTCGGTGAGCAGTTCTTC. Its translation: CASSQNPGQGVGEQFF. The rearrangement joins TRBV4-2 to TRBJ2-1; 11 bases fit TRBD1. With V trimmed by 2 bases and J by 9 bases, 9 bases remained unmatched. CDR3 length equals 16 residues. Germline V gene data show CDR1 as LGHNA and CDR2 as YNFKEQ.

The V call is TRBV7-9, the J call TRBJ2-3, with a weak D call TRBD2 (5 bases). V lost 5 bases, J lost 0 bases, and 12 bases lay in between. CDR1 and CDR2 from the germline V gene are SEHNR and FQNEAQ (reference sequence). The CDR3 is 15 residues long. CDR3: CASSVPGSSTDTQYF. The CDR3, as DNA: TGTGCCAGCAGCGTCCCGGGATCAAGCACAGATACGCAGTATTTT.

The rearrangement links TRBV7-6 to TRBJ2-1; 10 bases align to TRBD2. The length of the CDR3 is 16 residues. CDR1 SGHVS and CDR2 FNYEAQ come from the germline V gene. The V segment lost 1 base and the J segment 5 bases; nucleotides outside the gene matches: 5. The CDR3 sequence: CASSLVPSGSNNEQFF. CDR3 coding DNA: TGTGCCAGCAGCTTAGTCCCTAGCGGGAGCAACAATGAGCAGTTCTTC.

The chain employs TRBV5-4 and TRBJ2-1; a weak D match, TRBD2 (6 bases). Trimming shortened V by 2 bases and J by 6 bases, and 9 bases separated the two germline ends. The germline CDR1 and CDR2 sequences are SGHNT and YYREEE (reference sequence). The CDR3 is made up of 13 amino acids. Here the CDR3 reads CASSFTGVNEQFF. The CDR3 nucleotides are TGTGCCAGCAGCTTCACGGGAGTCAATGAGCAGTTCTTC.

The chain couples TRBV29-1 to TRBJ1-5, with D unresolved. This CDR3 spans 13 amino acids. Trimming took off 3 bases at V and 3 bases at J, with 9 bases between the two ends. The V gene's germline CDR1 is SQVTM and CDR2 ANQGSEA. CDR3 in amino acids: CSVEVAINQPQHF. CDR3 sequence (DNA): TGCAGCGTTGAGGTTGCGATCAATCAGCCCCAGCATTTT.

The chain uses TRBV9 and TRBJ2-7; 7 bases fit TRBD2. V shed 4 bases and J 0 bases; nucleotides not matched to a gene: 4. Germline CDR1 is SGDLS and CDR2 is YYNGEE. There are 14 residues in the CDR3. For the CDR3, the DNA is TGTGCCAGCAGCTTCCGGGACTACTCCTACGAGCAGTACTTC. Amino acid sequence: CASSFRDYSYEQYF. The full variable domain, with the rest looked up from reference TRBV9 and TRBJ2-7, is DSGVTQTPKHLITATGQRVTLRCSPRSGDLSVYWYQQSLDQGLQFLIQYYNGEERAKGNILERFSAQQFPDLHSELNLSSLELGDSALYFCASSFRDYSYEQYFGPGTRLTVT.

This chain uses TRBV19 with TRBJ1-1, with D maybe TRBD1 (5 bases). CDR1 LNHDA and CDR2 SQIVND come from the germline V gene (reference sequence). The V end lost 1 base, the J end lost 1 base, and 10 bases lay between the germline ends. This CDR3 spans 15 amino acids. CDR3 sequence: CASSIAQARNTEAFF. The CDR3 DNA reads TGTGCCAGTAGTATAGCACAGGCCAGGAACACTGAAGCTTTCTTT.

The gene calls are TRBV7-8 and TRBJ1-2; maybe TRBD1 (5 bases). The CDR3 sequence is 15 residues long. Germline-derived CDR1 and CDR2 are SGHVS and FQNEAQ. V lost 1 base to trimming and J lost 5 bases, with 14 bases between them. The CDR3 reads CASSLEPDRRYGYTF. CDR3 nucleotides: TGTGCCAGCAGCTTAGAACCCGACAGAAGATATGGCTACACCTTC.

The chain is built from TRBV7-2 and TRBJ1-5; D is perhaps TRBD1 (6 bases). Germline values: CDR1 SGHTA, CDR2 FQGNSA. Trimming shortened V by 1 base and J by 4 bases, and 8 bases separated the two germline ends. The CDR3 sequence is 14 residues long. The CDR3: CASSLGGPNQPQHF. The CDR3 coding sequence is TGTGCCAGCAGCTTAGGGGGGCCTAATCAGCCCCAGCATTTT.

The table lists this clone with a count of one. Here the CDR3 reads CASSSRQSPGGYTF. CDR3 coding DNA: TGTGCCAGCAGCTCCCGACAGAGCCCGGGTGGCTACACCTTC. The chain combines TRBV7-2 with TRBJ1-2, with a possible D match to TRBD1 (5 bases). Germline-derived CDR1 and CDR2 are SGHTA and FQGNSA. The CDR3 contains 14 residues. Trimming shortened V by 4 bases and J by 7 bases, and 16 bases separated the two germline ends.

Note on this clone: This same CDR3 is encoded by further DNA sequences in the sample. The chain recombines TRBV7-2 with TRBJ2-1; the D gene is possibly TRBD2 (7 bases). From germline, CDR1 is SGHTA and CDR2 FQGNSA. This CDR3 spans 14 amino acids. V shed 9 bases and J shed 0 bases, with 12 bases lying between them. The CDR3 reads CASGRGASYNEQFF. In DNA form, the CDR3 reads TGTGCCAGTGGCCGGGGGGCCTCCTACAATGAGCAGTTCTTC.

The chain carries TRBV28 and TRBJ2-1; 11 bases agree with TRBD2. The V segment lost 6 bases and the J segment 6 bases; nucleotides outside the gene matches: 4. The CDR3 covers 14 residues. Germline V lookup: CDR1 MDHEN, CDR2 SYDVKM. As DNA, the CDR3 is TGTGCCAGCAGCCGACTAGCGGGAAGCAATGAGCAGTTCTTC. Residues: CASSRLAGSNEQFF.

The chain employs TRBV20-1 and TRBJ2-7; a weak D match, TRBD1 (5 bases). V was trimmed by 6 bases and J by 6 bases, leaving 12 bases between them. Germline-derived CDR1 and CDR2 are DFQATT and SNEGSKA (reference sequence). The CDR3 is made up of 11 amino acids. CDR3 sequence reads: CSAPTGFEQYF. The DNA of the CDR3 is TGCAGTGCCCCCACAGGATTCGAGCAGTACTTC.

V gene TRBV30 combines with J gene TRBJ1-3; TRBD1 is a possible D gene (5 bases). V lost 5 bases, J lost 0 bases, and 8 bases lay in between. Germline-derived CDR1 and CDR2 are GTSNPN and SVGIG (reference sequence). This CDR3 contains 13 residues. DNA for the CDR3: TGTGCCTGGGGGGCCGTCTCTGGAAACACCATATATTTT. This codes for CAWGAVSGNTIYF. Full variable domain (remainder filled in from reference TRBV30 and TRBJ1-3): SQTIHQWPATLVQPVGSPLSLECTVEGTSNPNLYWYRQAAGRGLQLLFYSVGIGQISSEVPQNLSASRPQDRQFILSSKKLLLSDSGFYLCAWGAVSGNTIYFGEGSWLTVV.

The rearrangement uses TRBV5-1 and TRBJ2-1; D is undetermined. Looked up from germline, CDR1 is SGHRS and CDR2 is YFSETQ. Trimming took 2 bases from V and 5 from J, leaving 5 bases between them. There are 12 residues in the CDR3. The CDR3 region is CASSFRDNEQFF. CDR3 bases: TGCGCCAGCAGCTTCCGGGACAATGAGCAGTTCTTC.